The 18 T cell receptor beta chains below all came from one sample that was sequenced in a study of T cell responses to AZD1222 COVID-19 vaccine. Here immunoSEQ multiplex PCR was the method, and the copy in TCRdb shows in-frame clones only, minus some. The sample includes 75,000 to 100,000 clones, approximately 90% of them seen just once. The material sequenced was peripheral blood, taken on day 0 of AZD1222 vaccination. The receptor source for this set is an adult in good health.

This clone was counted between two and nine times. The chain uses TRBV19 and TRBJ1-1; D unresolved. V gave up 0 bases and J gave up 3 bases, with 11 bases separating them. Looked up from germline, CDR1 is LNHDA and CDR2 is SQIVND (reference sequence). This CDR3 contains 15 residues. CDR3 sequence: CASSIDQRAHTEAFF. CDR3 bases: TGTGCCAGTAGTATAGACCAGCGGGCACACACTGAAGCTTTCTTT.

This chain uses TRBV15 with TRBJ2-5; 7 positions agree with TRBD1. CDR3 length: 15 residues. The V segment lost 3 bases and the J segment 1 base; nucleotides outside the gene matches: 5. CDR1 and CDR2 (germline): LNHNV, YYDKDF (reference sequence). CDR3 bases: TGTGCCACCAGCAGGGGGGACAGAGCCCAAGAGACCCAGTACTTC. Its translation is CATSRGDRAQETQYF.

The chain is built from TRBV28 and TRBJ1-2; D perhaps matches TRBD1 (6 bases). The CDR3 sequence is 13 residues long. V lost 5 bases and J lost 8, with 15 bases in between. Germline V lookup: CDR1 MDHEN, CDR2 SYDVKM. CDR3 in amino acids: CASSTDRRWGYTF. The CDR3 coding sequence is TGTGCCAGCAGTACAGACAGGAGATGGGGCTACACCTTC.

The rearrangement links TRBV3-1 (or the pseudogene TRBV3-2) to TRBJ1-2; D might be TRBD1 (5 bases). V lost 0 bases and J 5 bases, leaving 7 bases between the germline ends. CDR3 length equals 13 residues. CDR1 and CDR2 from the germline V gene are LGHDT and YNNKEL (reference sequence). CDR3 DNA: TGTGCCAGCAGCCAAGATGGGGGATATGGCTACACCTTC. Translation gives CASSQDGGYGYTF.

This chain links TRBV7-2 with TRBJ2-7; D is tentatively TRBD1 or TRBD2 (5 bases each). Germline V lookup: CDR1 SGHTA, CDR2 FQGNSA. Trimming took 5 bases from V and 0 from J, leaving 11 bases between them. This CDR3 is 14 amino acids long. The CDR3: CASSAGTHSYEQYF. Here the CDR3 DNA reads TGTGCCAGCAGCGCCGGGACGCACTCCTACGAGCAGTACTTC.

The V gene is TRBV12-3 or TRBV12-4, the J gene TRBJ2-2, with D perhaps matching TRBD2 (5 bases). The CDR3 extends over 12 amino acids. Trimming left V 6 bases short and J 9 bases short, with 11 bases between. The CDR3: CASSFRGWELFF. The CDR3 DNA reads TGTGCCAGCAGCTTCCGAGGGTGGGAGCTGTTTTTT.

The chain carries TRBV28 and TRBJ1-1; tentative D call: TRBD1 (5 bases). There are 16 residues in the CDR3. Germline CDR1 is MDHEN and CDR2 is SYDVKM. V was pared by 5 bases and J by 4 bases, with 20 bases between. CDR3 region: CASSQAGTPGGTEAFF. The CDR3 DNA sequence: TGTGCCAGCAGTCAAGCCGGGACCCCGGGCGGCACTGAAGCTTTCTTT.

The V and J genes are TRBV6-5 and TRBJ2-6, with D perhaps assigned TRBD1 or TRBD2 (5 bases each). Germline CDR1 is MNHEY and CDR2 is SVGAGI. The CDR3 consists of 15 residues. V was clipped by 10 bases and J by 1 base, with 14 bases between them. The CDR3 spells CATWDVGSGANVLTF. The CDR3 nucleotides are TGTGCCACCTGGGACGTGGGTTCTGGGGCCAACGTCCTGACTTTC.

This chain links TRBV9 with TRBJ2-1, with D unresolved. V was clipped by 1 base and J by 6 bases, with 11 bases between them. Germline V gene data show CDR1 as SGDLS and CDR2 as YYNGEE. This CDR3 is 14 amino acids long. The DNA for the CDR3 is TGTGCCAGCAGCGTAAGCCCCCACCCCAATGAGCAGTTCTTC. It translates to CASSVSPHPNEQFF.

The chain links TRBV3-1 (or the pseudogene TRBV3-2) to TRBJ2-5; no reliable D call. Trimming left V 3 bases short and J 5 bases short, with 4 bases between. Germline CDR1 is LGHDT and CDR2 is YNNKEL (reference sequence). The CDR3 loop spans 11 amino acids. The CDR3 here is CASSQRETQYF. In nucleotides, the CDR3 is TGTGCCAGCAGCCAGAGGGAGACCCAGTACTTC.

The chain carries TRBV28 and TRBJ2-4; D perhaps matches TRBD2 (5 bases). This CDR3 comprises 17 residues. The V and J ends lost 3 bases and 0 bases respectively, with 15 bases between them. Germline CDR1 is MDHEN and CDR2 is SYDVKM. CDR3 residues: CASSFGVAEVAKNIQYF. As DNA, the CDR3 is TGTGCCAGCAGTTTCGGGGTAGCTGAAGTAGCCAAAAACATTCAGTACTTC.

This chain joins TRBV29-1 and TRBJ2-1; D gene ambiguous. This CDR3 spans 12 amino acids. V was shortened by 1 base and J by 3 bases, with 4 bases between the two germline ends. Germline lookup yields CDR1 SQVTM and CDR2 ANQGSEA. The CDR3 loop reads CSVEGGYNEQFF. CDR3 DNA sequence: TGCAGCGTTGAAGGCGGCTACAATGAGCAGTTCTTC.

The chain recombines TRBV28 with TRBJ1-2; D perhaps matches TRBD1 (6 bases). With 7 bases removed from V and 0 bases from J, the gap between germline ends came to 18 bases. Germline-derived CDR1 and CDR2 are MDHEN and SYDVKM. This CDR3 region has 16 residues. The DNA for the CDR3 is TGTGCCAGCAACGACAATGACAGGCCCACTAACTATGGCTACACCTTC. It codes for CASNDNDRPTNYGYTF.

This chain links TRBV10-2 with TRBJ1-4, with 7 bases matching TRBD1. This CDR3 is built from 14 residues. The V and J ends lost 6 bases and 5 bases, in that order; junction bases with no gene match: 6. From germline, CDR1 is WSHSY and CDR2 SAAADI. CDR3 nucleotides: TGCGCCAGCAGGGACGACAGGGCAAATGAAAAACTGTTTTTT. This translates into CASRDDRANEKLFF.

This clone has a handful of counts. The rearrangement links TRBV29-1 to TRBJ2-7; no firm D call. The CDR3 runs 13 residues. CDR1 SQVTM and CDR2 ANQGSEA come from the germline V gene. Deletions cut 4 bases from V and 2 bases from J, with 12 bases between. CDR3 DNA: TGCAGCGTTGTAAGATCCAGTACCTACGAGCAGTACTTC. Its protein is CSVVRSSTYEQYF.

The chain links TRBV12-3 or TRBV12-4 to TRBJ1-5; D call uncertain. CDR3 length: 12 residues. Trimming took 2 bases from V and 3 from J, leaving 2 bases between them. The CDR3 spells CASSLINQPQHF. The CDR3 DNA follows: TGTGCCAGCAGTTTAATCAATCAGCCCCAGCATTTT.

The rearrangement uses TRBV29-1 and TRBJ1-1; a possible D gene is TRBD1 (6 bases). This CDR3 comprises 14 residues. Germline-derived CDR1 and CDR2 are SQVTM and ANQGSEA. The V gene lost 6 bases and the J gene lost 1 base, with 15 bases spanning the gap. In nucleotides, the CDR3 is TGCAGCGTGGTTACCGGGACAAGGAACACTGAAGCTTTCTTT. Its translation is CSVVTGTRNTEAFF.

The V and J genes are TRBV18 and TRBJ1-6; 7 positions agree with TRBD1. The CDR3 sequence is 17 residues long. Germline CDR1 KGHSH, CDR2 LQKENI. Trimming removed 4 bases from V and 4 bases from J; junction bases left unmatched: 10. CDR3 sequence: CASSQKQGPVYNSPLHF. CDR3 bases: TGTGCCAGCTCACAAAAACAGGGGCCGGTTTATAATTCACCCCTCCACTTT.